These T cell receptor beta chains were read from a single sample in a study of T cells after yellow fever vaccination. TCRdb analysed the 5' RACE reads with MiXCR anew, one entry per CDR3 protein. In the table there are some 670,000 distinct CDR3 sequences, roughly 12% of which are singletons. The sample here was PBMCs, taken on the day of the yellow fever booster vaccination. Receptors originate from a man aged 25 to 40 who received the YFV17D yellow fever vaccine. CDR3s include the opening cysteine and the closing phenylalanine or tryptophan. A D gene is named only where the DNA matches it firmly. Rows give clone size only sometimes, using once, few, many, or a class for an expanded clone.

TRBV9	TRBD1	few	TRBJ2-1	TGTGCCAGCAGCCGAAGGGACAGGGATGAGCAGTTCTTC	CASSRRDRDEQFF
TRBV29-1	NA	NA	TRBJ1-2	TGCAGCGTTGAACCGTACCAGGGTCTTGGCTACACCTTC	CSVEPYQGLGYTF
TRBV30	NA	NA	TRBJ2-6	TGTGCCTGGAGTGTAGGCTCTGGGGCCAACGTCCTGACTTTC	CAWSVGSGANVLTF
TRBV27	TRBD2	NA	TRBJ2-3	TGTGCCAGCAGTTTACTAGCGGGAGGATTAAGAGATACGCAGTATTTT	CASSLLAGGLRDTQYF
TRBV5-1	TRBD2	NA	TRBJ2-3	TGCGCCAGCAGCACGACTAGCGGTTACACAGATACGCAGTATTTT	CASSTTSGYTDTQYF
TRBV7-2	TRBD2	NA	TRBJ2-7	TGTGCCAGCAGTACTAGCGGGATGTCCTACGAGCAGTACTTC	CASSTSGMSYEQYF
TRBV7-3	TRBD2	NA	TRBJ2-5	TGTGCCAGCAGCTTGGAGGCTAGCGGGAGATACCAGTACTTC	CASSLEASGRYQYF
TRBV7-8	TRBD2	few	TRBJ2-7	TGTGCCAGCAGCTTAGCCCCAGCGGGAGGGCCTAAGCAGTACTTC	CASSLAPAGGPKQYF
TRBV6-1	NA	few	TRBJ2-3	TGTGCCAGCAGTGGGGGACTCTCTGGAGATACGCAGTATTTT	CASSGGLSGDTQYF
TRBV3-1	NA	few	TRBJ2-1	TGTGCCAGCAGCCCTCAAGACTGGGGGGTGGAGCAGTTCTTC	CASSPQDWGVEQFF
TRBV20-1	NA	few	TRBJ1-2	TGCAGTGCTAGAGATCTTCGGGGGAGCCACTATGGCTACACCTTC	CSARDLRGSHYGYTF
TRBV14	TRBD2	NA	TRBJ2-7	TGTGCCAGCAGCCATCGACTAGCGGGCCGCGAGCAGTACTTC	CASSHRLAGREQYF
TRBV11-3	NA	few	TRBJ2-7	TGTGCCAGCAGCTACGTACCCTACGAGCAGTACTTC	CASSYVPYEQYF
TRBV6-5	NA	few	TRBJ2-7	TGTGCCAGCAGTTACGGAACTAGGAACCACGAGCAGTACTTC	CASSYGTRNHEQYF
TRBV12-3/TRBV12-4	NA	few	TRBJ2-7	TGTGCCAGCCTCTACGACCCAGACTACGAGCAGTACTTC	CASLYDPDYEQYF
TRBV3-1	TRBD2	NA	TRBJ2-1	TGTGCCAGCAGCCAAGACAAGCGGGGGCAAAATGAGCAGTTCTTC	CASSQDKRGQNEQFF
TRBV15	NA	few	TRBJ2-1	TGTGCCACCAGCTTTGGGGACCTCAGCTCCTACAATGAGCAGTTCTTC	CATSFGDLSSYNEQFF
TRBV12-3/TRBV12-4	NA	few	TRBJ1-1	TGTGCCAGCACCCACCAACGCACAGGGAAGAACACTGAAGCTTTCTTT	CASTHQRTGKNTEAFF
TRBV3-1	NA	NA	TRBJ2-1	TGTGCCACTTCAAGCGGCAATGAGCAGTTCTTC	CATSSGNEQFF
TRBV7-2	TRBD1	few	TRBJ1-1	TGTGCCAGCAGCTTAGCACCAGGGGGAGGCACTGAAGCTTTCTTT	CASSLAPGGGTEAFF
TRBV20-1	TRBD2	NA	TRBJ2-1	TGCAGTGCTAGGTCCCTAGCGGGAGGTGTTAGCTCCTACAATGAGCAGTTCTTC	CSARSLAGGVSSYNEQFF
TRBV2	TRBD1	NA	TRBJ2-7	TGTGCCAGCAGTGCCGAAACAGGGGCCCACGAGCAGTACTTC	CASSAETGAHEQYF
TRBV10-1	NA	NA	TRBJ2-1	TGCGCCAGCAGTGGGGCTTACAATGAGCAGTTCTTC	CASSGAYNEQFF
TRBV24-1	NA	NA	TRBJ2-7	TGTGCCACCAGTGATCCCGGGTTTGGGGGAAACGAGCAGTACTTC	CATSDPGFGGNEQYF
TRBV5-6	NA	NA	TRBJ2-1	TGTGCCAGCAGCTTTGAGGGGCATCAGTTCTTC	CASSFEGHQFF
TRBV11-1	TRBD2	few	TRBJ2-2	TGTGCCAGCAGCTCAGCAGGCCGGGGACTAGCGATAAACACCGGGGAGCTGTTTTTT	CASSSAGRGLAINTGELFF
TRBV20-1	TRBD1	many	TRBJ1-1	TGCAGTGCTAGGGATGGGACAGCGAACACTGAAGCTTTCTTT	CSARDGTANTEAFF
TRBV12-3/TRBV12-4	NA	few	TRBJ2-3	TGTGCCAGCAGACTAGGGGGGGCTTCCCAGGATACGCAGTATTTT	CASRLGGASQDTQYF
TRBV5-5	NA	NA	TRBJ2-1	TGTGCCAGCAGCCACGCCGGCAGCTCCTACAATGAGCAGTTCTTC	CASSHAGSSYNEQFF
TRBV9	NA	NA	TRBJ1-2	TGTGCCAGCAGCGTAGAGGCCACCGGCCACTATGGCTACACCTTC	CASSVEATGHYGYTF
TRBV7-3	NA	few	TRBJ2-1	TGTGCCAGCAGGGGGGGACAGACCCACGGTGAGCAGTTCTTC	CASRGGQTHGEQFF
TRBV27	NA	NA	TRBJ2-5	TGTGCCAGCATCGACATGACTCAAGAGACCCAGTACTTC	CASIDMTQETQYF
TRBV12-3/TRBV12-4	TRBD1	few	TRBJ2-1	TGTGCCAGCAGTTTCGCGTCTGGGACAGGGAATCCCTACAATGAGCAGTTCTTC	CASSFASGTGNPYNEQFF
TRBV28	NA	few	TRBJ1-2	TGTGCCAGCAGTTTGACCAGCTCCTATGGCTACACCTTC	CASSLTSSYGYTF
TRBV12-3/TRBV12-4	NA	few	TRBJ2-2	TGTGCCAGCAGCACCTCGCGGTGGGTGGAGACCGGGGAGCTGTTTTTT	CASSTSRWVETGELFF
TRBV28	NA	few	TRBJ2-7	TGTGCCAGCAGTCGACCCTACGAGCAGTACTTC	CASSRPYEQYF
TRBV9	NA	NA	TRBJ2-2	TGTGCCAGCAACAGTTGGCCTAAGGGCGTAGGGGAGCTGTTTTTT	CASNSWPKGVGELFF
TRBV7-6	TRBD2	NA	TRBJ2-3	TGTGCCAGCAGCTTAGCGAGAGAGGGACTAGCGGGAGATACGCAGTATTTT	CASSLAREGLAGDTQYF
TRBV25-1	NA	many	TRBJ2-5	TGTGCCAGCCTGGGCTATCAGACCCAGTACTTC	CASLGYQTQYF
TRBV3-1	TRBD2	NA	TRBJ2-7	TGTGCCAGCAGCCAAGGACTAGCGGCCGAGCAGTACTTC	CASSQGLAAEQYF
TRBV5-1	NA	NA	TRBJ1-1	TGCGCCAGCAGCAGGAAGGAGCCGAGGGGTTCGAACACTGAAGCTTTCTTT	CASSRKEPRGSNTEAFF
TRBV29-1	NA	NA	TRBJ2-7	TGCAGCGTTGAGGTGGGGGAAGAGCAGTACTTC	CSVEVGEEQYF
TRBV9	TRBD2	NA	TRBJ2-7	TGTGCCAGCAGCCGTAGCGGGAGACAGCTCAACGAGCAGTACTTC	CASSRSGRQLNEQYF
TRBV9	TRBD2	few	TRBJ2-3	TGTGCCAGCAGCGGACTAGCGGGGCACACAGATACGCAGTATTTT	CASSGLAGHTDTQYF
TRBV7-2	NA	few	TRBJ2-1	TGTGCCAGCAGCTTAGGGCTAGCTGCGGTGGATGAGCAGTTCTTC	CASSLGLAAVDEQFF
TRBV6-1	TRBD1	few	TRBJ2-3	TGTGCCAGCAGCCAAGGGACAGGGAGTGGTACAGATACGCAGTATTTT	CASSQGTGSGTDTQYF
TRBV12-3/TRBV12-4	NA	many	TRBJ2-1	TGTGCCAGCAGACTAGGGGTGAATGAGCAGTTCTTC	CASRLGVNEQFF
TRBV29-1	TRBD2	many	TRBJ2-3	TGCAGCGTTGCAGCGGGACTAGCAACAGATACGCAGTATTTT	CSVAAGLATDTQYF
TRBV4-2	NA	NA	TRBJ2-7	TGTGCCAGCAGCCAAGGTATACAGTCCTACGAGCAGTACTTC	CASSQGIQSYEQYF
TRBV20-1	NA	few	TRBJ1-2	TGCAGTGCTAGTCTGAGGGGTGGCTACACCTTC	CSASLRGGYTF
TRBV20-1	NA	few	TRBJ2-5	TGCAGTGCTAGATCTGACTACCGACAGACGGAGACCCAGTACTTC	CSARSDYRQTETQYF
TRBV5-5	NA	NA	TRBJ2-2	TGTGCCAGCAGCTTGGCGCCAGGGTTGTTGACCGGGGAGCTGTTTTTT	CASSLAPGLLTGELFF
TRBV28	NA	NA	TRBJ1-1	TGTGCCAGCACCCTAATGGGGAACACTGAAGCTTTCTTT	CASTLMGNTEAFF
TRBV20-1	NA	few	TRBJ2-3	TGCAGTGCTAGATCCGGGAGCCCAGATACGCAGTATTTT	CSARSGSPDTQYF
TRBV20-1	NA	few	TRBJ2-3	TGCAGTGCTAGGGGCACTTATACGCAGTATTTT	CSARGTYTQYF
TRBV29-1	NA	once	TRBJ2-3	TGCAGCGTTGAAGGGATTGGGGAAGGTGGACCCAGCACAGATACGCAGTATTTT	CSVEGIGEGGPSTDTQYF
TRBV4-3	NA	NA	TRBJ2-1	TGCGACAGTAGCCAAGAATCCGTCTTTGCTTATGAGCAGTTCTTC	CDSSQESVFAYEQFF